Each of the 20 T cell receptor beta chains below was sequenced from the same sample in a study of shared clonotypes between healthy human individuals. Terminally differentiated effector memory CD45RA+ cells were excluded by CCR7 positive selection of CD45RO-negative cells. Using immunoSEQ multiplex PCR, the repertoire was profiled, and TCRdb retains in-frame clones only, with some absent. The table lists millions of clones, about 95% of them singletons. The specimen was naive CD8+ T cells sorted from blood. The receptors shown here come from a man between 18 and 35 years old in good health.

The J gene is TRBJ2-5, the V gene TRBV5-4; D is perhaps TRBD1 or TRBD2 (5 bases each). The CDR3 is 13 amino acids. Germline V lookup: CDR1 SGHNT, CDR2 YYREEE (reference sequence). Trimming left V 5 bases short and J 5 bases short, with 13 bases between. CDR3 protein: CASSGGGAETQYF. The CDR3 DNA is TGTGCCAGCAGTGGTGGGGGAGCGGAGACCCAGTACTTC.

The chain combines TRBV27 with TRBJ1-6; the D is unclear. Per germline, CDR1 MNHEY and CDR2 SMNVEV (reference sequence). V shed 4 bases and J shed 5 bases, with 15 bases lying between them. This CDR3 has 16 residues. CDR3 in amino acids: CASSSDRDFHNSPLHF. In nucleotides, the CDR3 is TGTGCCAGCAGTTCAGACCGGGATTTCCATAATTCACCCCTCCACTTT.

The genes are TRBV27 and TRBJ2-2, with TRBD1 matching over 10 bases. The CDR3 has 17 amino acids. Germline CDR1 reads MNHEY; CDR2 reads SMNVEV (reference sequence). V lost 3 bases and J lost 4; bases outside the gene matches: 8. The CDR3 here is CASSFVGQGGFTGELFF. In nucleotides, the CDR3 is TGTGCCAGCAGTTTTGTAGGACAGGGGGGGTTCACCGGGGAGCTGTTTTTT.

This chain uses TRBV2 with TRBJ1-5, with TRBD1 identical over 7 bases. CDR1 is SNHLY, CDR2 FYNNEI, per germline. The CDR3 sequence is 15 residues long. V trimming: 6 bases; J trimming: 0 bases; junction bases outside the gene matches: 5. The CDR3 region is CASRTGTDSNQPQHF. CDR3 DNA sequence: TGTGCCAGCAGGACCGGGACAGATAGCAATCAGCCCCAGCATTTT.

The CDR3 coding sequence is TGTGCCAGCAGCTCCCCCCTTTGGAACACCGGGGAGCTGTTTTTT. Protein sequence: CASSSPLWNTGELFF. The V and J genes are TRBV7-9 and TRBJ2-2; D unclear. Germline CDR1 and CDR2: SEHNR and FQNEAQ (reference sequence). This CDR3 has 15 residues. V was clipped by 4 bases and J by 1 base, with 10 bases between them.

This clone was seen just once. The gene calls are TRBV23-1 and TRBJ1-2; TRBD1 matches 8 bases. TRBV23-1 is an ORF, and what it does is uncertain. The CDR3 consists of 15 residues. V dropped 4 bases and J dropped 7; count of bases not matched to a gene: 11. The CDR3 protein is CASSLLARGRSGYTF. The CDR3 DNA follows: TGCGCCAGCAGTCTGCTGGCCAGGGGGCGGAGTGGCTACACCTTC.

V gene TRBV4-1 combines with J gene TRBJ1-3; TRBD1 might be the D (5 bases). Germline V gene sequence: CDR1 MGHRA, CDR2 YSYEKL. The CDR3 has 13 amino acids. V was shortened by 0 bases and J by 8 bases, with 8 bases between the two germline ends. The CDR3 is CASSQDPGYTIYF. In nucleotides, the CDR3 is TGCGCCAGCAGCCAAGATCCAGGGTACACCATATATTTT.

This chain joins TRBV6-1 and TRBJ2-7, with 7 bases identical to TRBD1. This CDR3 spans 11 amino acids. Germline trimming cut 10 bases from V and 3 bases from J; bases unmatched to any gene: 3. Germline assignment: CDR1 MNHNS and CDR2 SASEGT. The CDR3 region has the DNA TGTGCCACAACAGGGGACTACGAGCAGTACTTC. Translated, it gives CATTGDYEQYF.

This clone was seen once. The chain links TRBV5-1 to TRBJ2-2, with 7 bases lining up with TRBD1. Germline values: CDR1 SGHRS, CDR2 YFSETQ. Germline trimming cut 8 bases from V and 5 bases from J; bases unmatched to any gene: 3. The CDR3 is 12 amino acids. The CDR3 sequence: CASSTGTGELFF. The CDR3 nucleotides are TGCGCCAGTTCGACAGGGACCGGGGAGCTGTTTTTT.

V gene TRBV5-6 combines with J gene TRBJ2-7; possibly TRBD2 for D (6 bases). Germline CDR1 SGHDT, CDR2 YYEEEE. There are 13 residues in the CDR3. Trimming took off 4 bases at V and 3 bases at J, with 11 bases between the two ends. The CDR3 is CASSGGSFYEQYF. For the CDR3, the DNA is TGTGCCAGCAGCGGGGGGTCTTTCTACGAGCAGTACTTC.

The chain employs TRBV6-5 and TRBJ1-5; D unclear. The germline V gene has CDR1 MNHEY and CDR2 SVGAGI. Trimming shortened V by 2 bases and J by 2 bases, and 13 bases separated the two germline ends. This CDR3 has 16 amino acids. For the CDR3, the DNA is TGTGCCAGCAGTTACCCGGAGAGAGTCGGCAATCAGCCCCAGCATTTT. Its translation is CASSYPERVGNQPQHF.

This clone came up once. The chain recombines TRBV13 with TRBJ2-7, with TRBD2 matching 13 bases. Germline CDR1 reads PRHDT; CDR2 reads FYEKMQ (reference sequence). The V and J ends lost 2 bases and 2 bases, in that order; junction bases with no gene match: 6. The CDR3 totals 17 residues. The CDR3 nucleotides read TGTGCCAGCAGCTTATACGGGACTAGCGGGACACCCTACGAGCAGTACTTC. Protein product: CASSLYGTSGTPYEQYF.

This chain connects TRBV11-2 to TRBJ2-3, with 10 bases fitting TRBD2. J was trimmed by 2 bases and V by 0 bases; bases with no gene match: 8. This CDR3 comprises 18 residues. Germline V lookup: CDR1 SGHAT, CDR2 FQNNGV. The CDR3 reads CASSLEGGLAGVTDTQYF. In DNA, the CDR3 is TGTGCCAGCAGCTTAGAAGGTGGTCTAGCGGGGGTCACAGATACGCAGTATTTT.

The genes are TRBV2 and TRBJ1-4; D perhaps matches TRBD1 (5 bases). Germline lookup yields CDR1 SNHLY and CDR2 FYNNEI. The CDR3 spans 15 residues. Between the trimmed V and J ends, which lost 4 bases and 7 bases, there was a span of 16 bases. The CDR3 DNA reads TGTGCCAGCAGTGGACGGGGGGGACGAAGTGAAAAACTGTTTTTT. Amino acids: CASSGRGGRSEKLFF.

The CDR3 DNA reads TGTGCCAGCAGCCCTATACCACAGGGCAGGGGGGGCACCGGGGAGCTGTTTTTT. Translation gives CASSPIPQGRGGTGELFF. The chain is built from TRBV7-6 and TRBJ2-2; possibly TRBD1 or TRBD2 for D (7 bases each). Trimming removed 5 bases at V and 4 bases at J, with 23 bases between. Germline CDR1 is SGHVS and CDR2 is FNYEAQ. The CDR3 has 18 amino acids. Complete variable domain (other parts from reference TRBV7-6 and TRBJ2-2): GAGVSQSPRYKVTKRGQDVALRCDPISGHVSLYWYRQALGQGPEFLTYFNYEAQQDKSGLPNDRFSAERPEGSISTLTIQRTEQRDSAMYRCASSPIPQGRGGTGELFFGEGSRLTVL.

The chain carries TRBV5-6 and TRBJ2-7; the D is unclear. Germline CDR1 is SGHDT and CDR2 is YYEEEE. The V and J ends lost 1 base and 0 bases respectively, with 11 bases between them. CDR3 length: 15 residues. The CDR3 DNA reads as TGTGCCAGCAGCTTGAGTGACATGAGCTCCTACGAGCAGTACTTC. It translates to CASSLSDMSSYEQYF.

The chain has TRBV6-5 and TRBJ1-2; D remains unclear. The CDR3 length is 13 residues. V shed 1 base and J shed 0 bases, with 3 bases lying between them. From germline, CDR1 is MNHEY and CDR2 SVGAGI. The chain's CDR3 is CASSYLTNYGYTF. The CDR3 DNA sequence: TGTGCCAGCAGTTACTTAACTAACTATGGCTACACCTTC.

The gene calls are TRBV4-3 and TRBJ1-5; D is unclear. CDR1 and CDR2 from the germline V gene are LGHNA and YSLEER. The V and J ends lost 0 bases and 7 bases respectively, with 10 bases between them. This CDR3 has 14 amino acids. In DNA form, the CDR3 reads TGCGCCAGCAGCCAAGACCAAGGGCGGCAGCCCCAGCATTTT. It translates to CASSQDQGRQPQHF.

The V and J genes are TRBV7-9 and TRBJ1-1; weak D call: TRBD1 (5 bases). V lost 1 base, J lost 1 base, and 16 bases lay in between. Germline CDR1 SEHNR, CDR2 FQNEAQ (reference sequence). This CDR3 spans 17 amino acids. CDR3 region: CASSLGISEGPNTEAFF. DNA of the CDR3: TGTGCCAGCAGCTTAGGGATCTCGGAGGGGCCGAACACTGAAGCTTTCTTT. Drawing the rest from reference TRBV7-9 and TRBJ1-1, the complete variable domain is DTGVSQNPRHKITKRGQNVTFRCDPISEHNRLYWYRQTLGQGPEFLTYFQNEAQLEKSRLLSDRFSAERPKGSFSTLEIQRTEQGDSAMYLCASSLGISEGPNTEAFFGQGTRLTVV.

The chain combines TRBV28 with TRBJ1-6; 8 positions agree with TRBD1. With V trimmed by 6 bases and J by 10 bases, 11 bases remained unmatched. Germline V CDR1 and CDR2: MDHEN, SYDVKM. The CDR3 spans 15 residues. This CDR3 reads CASSPMTGERSPLHF. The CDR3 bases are TGTGCCAGCAGCCCAATGACAGGGGAGCGGTCACCCCTCCACTTT.